This TCR beta chain was sequenced in a study of response to subunit inactivated influenza vaccine. This clonotype showed up many times. No antigen is known for it. TCRdb reprocessed the RT-PCR reads with MiXCR, giving one entry per CDR3 protein. There are 530,000 or so distinct CDR3 sequences in the sample; roughly 23% occur only once, and 1.5% to 2% lies in the top ten. The V end was cut by 3 bases, the J end by 4 bases, with 6 bases between. The CDR3 extends over 12 amino acids. In germline, CDR1 is KGHSH, CDR2 LQKENI. Broader study findings: Seasonal influenza vaccination, on each occasion, was suggested by the authors to recruit few new T cells.

This sequence was found in a man aged 50-59 years who received an inactivated influenza vaccine. The V call is TRBV18, the J call TRBJ2-5, with D unclear. Sequencing was performed on CD4+ T cells sorted from PBMCs, taken about 5 days after vaccination. The CDR3 DNA reads TGTGCCAGCTCACCGATCCGAGAGACCCAGTACTTC. It translates to CASSPIRETQYF.